Each of the 5 T cell receptor beta chains below was sequenced from the same sample in a study of blood T cell repertoires in COVID-19. Some clones are missing from TCRdb's copy, which holds only in-frame ones; the method was immunoSEQ multiplex PCR. Of about 330,000 clones in the sample, approximately 89% were seen once. Input material: PBMCs or T cells enriched from blood (not recorded which). The receptors here all came from a young man who had recovered from COVID-19.

The J gene is TRBJ2-3, the V gene TRBV7-9; TRBD2 agrees at 13 bases. The CDR3 runs 18 residues. Germline assignment: CDR1 SEHNR and CDR2 FQNEAQ (reference sequence). The V segment lost 0 bases and the J segment 0 bases; nucleotides outside the gene matches: 3. DNA for the CDR3: TGTGCCAGCAGCTTAGCGGGACTAGCGGGGATTAGCACAGATACGCAGTATTTT. It codes for CASSLAGLAGISTDTQYF.

The chain is built from TRBV5-5 and TRBJ1-1; TRBD1 aligns across 7 bases. This CDR3 spans 14 amino acids. Trimming at V came to 2 bases and at J to 5 bases, leaving 6 bases not matched to a gene. In germline, CDR1 is SGHKS, CDR2 YYEKEE (reference sequence). CDR3 nucleotides: TGTGCCAGCAGCTTACCAGGGGGTGGGACTGAAGCTTTCTTT. This sequence encodes CASSLPGGGTEAFF.

This clone showed up just once. The J gene is TRBJ2-7, the V gene TRBV7-8; D not resolved. Germline CDR1 and CDR2: SGHVS and FQNEAQ. The germline V and J ends were trimmed by 1 base and 0 bases, with 10 bases remaining between them. This CDR3 is built from 15 residues. The CDR3 DNA reads as TGTGCCAGCAGCTTAGAGCCGAAAAGCTCCTACGAGCAGTACTTC. This sequence encodes CASSLEPKSSYEQYF.

The chain uses TRBV5-4 and TRBJ2-1; 8 bases are a match to TRBD1. Germline V gene lookup returns CDR1 SGHNT and CDR2 YYREEE (reference sequence). Trimming took 4 bases from V and 3 from J; bases not matched to a gene: 6. The CDR3 runs 15 residues. DNA of the CDR3: TGTGCCAGCAGCACGGGACAGGAGATCTACAATGAGCAGTTCTTC. Amino acid sequence: CASSTGQEIYNEQFF.

Concerning this clone itself: The same CDR3 arises from other DNA sequences in this sample as well. The V gene is TRBV28, the J gene TRBJ2-7; 7 positions match TRBD1. The CDR3 is 11 amino acids. After removal of 7 bases from V and 6 bases from J, the junction contained 3 bases not matched to a gene. From germline, CDR1 is MDHEN and CDR2 SYDVKM. The CDR3 DNA reads TGTGCCAGCAAGGGGGCAGCCGAGCAGTACTTC. This codes for CASKGAAEQYF. The whole variable domain, filled in from reference TRBV28 and TRBJ2-7, reads DVKVTQSSRYLVKRTGEKVFLECVQDMDHENMFWYRQDPGLGLRLIYFSYDVKMKEKGDIPEGYSVSREKKERFSLILESASTNQTSMYLCASKGAAEQYFGPGTRLTVT.